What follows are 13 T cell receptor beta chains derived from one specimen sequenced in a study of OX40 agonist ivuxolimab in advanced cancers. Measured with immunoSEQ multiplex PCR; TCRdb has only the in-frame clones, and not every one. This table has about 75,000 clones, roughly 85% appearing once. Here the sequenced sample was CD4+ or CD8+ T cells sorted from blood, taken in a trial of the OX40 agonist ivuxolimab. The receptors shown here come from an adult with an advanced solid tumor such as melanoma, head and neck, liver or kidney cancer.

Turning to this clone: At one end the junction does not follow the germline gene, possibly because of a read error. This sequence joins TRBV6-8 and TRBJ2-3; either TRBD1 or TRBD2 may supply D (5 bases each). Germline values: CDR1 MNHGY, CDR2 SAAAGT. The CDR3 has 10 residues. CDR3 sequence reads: CASSFDEGNF. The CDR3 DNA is TGTGCCAGCAGTTTTGACGAGGGGAATTTT.

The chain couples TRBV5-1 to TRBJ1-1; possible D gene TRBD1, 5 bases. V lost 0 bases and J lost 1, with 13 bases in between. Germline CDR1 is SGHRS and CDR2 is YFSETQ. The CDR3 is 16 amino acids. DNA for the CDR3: TGCGCCAGCAGCTTGGTTCGGGGGTTTGGGAACACTGAAGCTTTCTTT. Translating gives CASSLVRGFGNTEAFF.

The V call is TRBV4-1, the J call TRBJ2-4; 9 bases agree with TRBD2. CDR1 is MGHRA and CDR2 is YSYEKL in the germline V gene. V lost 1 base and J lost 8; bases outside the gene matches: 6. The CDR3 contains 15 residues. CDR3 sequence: CASSQGPSGKDIQYF. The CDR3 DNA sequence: TGCGCCAGCAGCCAAGGGCCTAGCGGGAAAGACATTCAGTACTTC.

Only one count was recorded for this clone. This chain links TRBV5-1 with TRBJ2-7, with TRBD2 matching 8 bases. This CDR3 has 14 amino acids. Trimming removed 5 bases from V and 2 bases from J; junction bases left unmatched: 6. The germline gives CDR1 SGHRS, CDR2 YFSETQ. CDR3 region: CASRSAGEAYEQYF. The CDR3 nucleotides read TGCGCCAGCAGGTCAGCGGGAGAAGCCTACGAGCAGTACTTC.

The CDR3 loop reads CASSLERSGRASRETQYF. The CDR3 coding sequence is TGTGCCAGCAGCTTAGAAAGGTCGGGGAGGGCCTCTCGGGAGACCCAGTACTTC. The rearrangement links TRBV11-2 to TRBJ2-7, with TRBD2 matching over 7 bases. The J call may be faulty, since TRBJ2-5 better matches the DNA end. Germline values: CDR1 SGHAT, CDR2 FQNNGV. This CDR3 spans 18 amino acids.

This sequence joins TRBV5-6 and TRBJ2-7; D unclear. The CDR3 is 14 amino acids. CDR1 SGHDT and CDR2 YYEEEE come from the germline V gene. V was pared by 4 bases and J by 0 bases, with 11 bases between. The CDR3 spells CASSNRRSSYEQYF. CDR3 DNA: TGTGCCAGCAGCAACAGAAGGAGCTCCTACGAGCAGTACTTC.

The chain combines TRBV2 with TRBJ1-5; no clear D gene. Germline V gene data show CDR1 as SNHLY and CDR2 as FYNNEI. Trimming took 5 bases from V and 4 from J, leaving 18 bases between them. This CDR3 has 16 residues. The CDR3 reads CASSQESPQSNQPQHF. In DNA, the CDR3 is TGTGCCAGCAGTCAAGAGTCCCCCCAGAGTAATCAGCCCCAGCATTTT.

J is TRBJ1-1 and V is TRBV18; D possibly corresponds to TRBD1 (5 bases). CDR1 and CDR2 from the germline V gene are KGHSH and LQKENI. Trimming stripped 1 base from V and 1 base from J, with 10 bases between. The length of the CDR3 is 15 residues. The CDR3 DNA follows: TGTGCCAGCTCACCACTAAATACAGGGAACACTGAAGCTTTCTTT. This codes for CASSPLNTGNTEAFF.

The CDR3 bases are TGCGCCAGCAGCTCTAGCGGGCGCTCCTACAATGAGCAGTTCTTC. This gives the protein CASSSSGRSYNEQFF. The rearrangement uses TRBV5-1 and TRBJ2-1; 8 bases align to TRBD2. From germline, CDR1 is SGHRS and CDR2 YFSETQ. J lost 0 bases, V lost 3 bases, and 2 bases had no gene match. The CDR3 covers 15 residues.

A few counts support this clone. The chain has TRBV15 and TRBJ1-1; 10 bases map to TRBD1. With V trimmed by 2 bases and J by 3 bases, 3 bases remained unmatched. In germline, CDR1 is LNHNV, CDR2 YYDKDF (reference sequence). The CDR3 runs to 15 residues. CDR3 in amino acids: CATSRPGQGDTEAFF. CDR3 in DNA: TGTGCCACCAGCAGACCTGGACAGGGGGACACTGAAGCTTTCTTT. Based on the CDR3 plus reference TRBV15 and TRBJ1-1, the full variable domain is DAMVIQNPRYQVTQFGKPVTLSCSQTLNHNVMYWYQQKSSQAPKLLFHYYDKDFNNEADTPDNFQSRRPNTSFCFLDIRSPGLGDTAMYLCATSRPGQGDTEAFFGQGTRLTVV.

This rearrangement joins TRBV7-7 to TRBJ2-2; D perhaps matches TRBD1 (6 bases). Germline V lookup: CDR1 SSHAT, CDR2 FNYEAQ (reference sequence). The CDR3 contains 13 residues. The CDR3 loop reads CATGQRFTGELFF. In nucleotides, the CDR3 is TGTGCTACAGGACAGAGATTCACCGGGGAGCTGTTTTTT.

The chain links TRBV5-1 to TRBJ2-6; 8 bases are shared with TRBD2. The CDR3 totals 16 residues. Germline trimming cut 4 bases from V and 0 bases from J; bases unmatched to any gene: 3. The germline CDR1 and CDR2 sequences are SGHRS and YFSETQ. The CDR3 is CASSPGGGSGANVLTF. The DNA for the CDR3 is TGCGCCAGCAGCCCGGGGGGGGGCTCTGGGGCCAACGTCCTGACTTTC.

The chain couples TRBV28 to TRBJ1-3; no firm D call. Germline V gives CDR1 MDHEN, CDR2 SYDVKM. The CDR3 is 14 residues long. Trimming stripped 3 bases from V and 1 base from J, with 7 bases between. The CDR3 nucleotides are TGTGCCAGCAGTTTGGGCCGTTCTGGAAACACCATATATTTT. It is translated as CASSLGRSGNTIYF.